Following are 6 T cell receptor beta chains from one sample sequenced in a study of monozygotic twins with inflammatory bowel disease. Reprocessing the 5' RACE reads, TCRdb reports a single entry for every CDR3 protein and omits DNA. The clone table shows 200,000 to 250,000 distinct CDR3 sequences, with the ten largest holding less than 9%. The specimen sequenced was blood. Every receptor here comes from a human donor with ulcerative colitis or Crohn's disease, or a healthy co-twin of an affected twin (not recorded which).

The chain couples TRBV5-1 to TRBJ2-7; the TCRdb call, TRBD1, lacks DNA for checking. CDR1 SGHRS and CDR2 YFSETQ come from the germline V gene. The CDR3 covers 18 residues. CDR3 protein: CASSSFLGGGAGSYEQYF.

The CDR3 protein is CASSLGNRANTEAFF. The genes are TRBV27 and TRBJ1-1; without DNA, the TCRdb call of TRBD1 cannot be checked. Germline values: CDR1 MNHEY, CDR2 SMNVEV (reference sequence). This CDR3 spans 15 amino acids.

V gene TRBV10-2 combines with J gene TRBJ1-6. Per germline, CDR1 WSHSY and CDR2 SAAADI. The length of the CDR3 is 13 residues. CDR3 sequence reads: CASRDRSNSPLHF.

This CDR3 reads CATSPLPGPRSYTF. V usage is TRBV19 and J usage is TRBJ1-2. The CDR3 has 14 amino acids. CDR1 and CDR2 from the germline V gene are LNHDA and SQIVND (reference sequence).

The gene calls are TRBV5-4 and TRBJ2-7. Germline-derived CDR1 and CDR2 are SGHNT and YYREEE (reference sequence). The CDR3 length is 13 residues. The CDR3 protein is CASSSTSSYEQYF.

The V and J genes are TRBV28 and TRBJ2-5; as DNA is missing, the TRBD2 call by TCRdb cannot be tested. Germline CDR1 is MDHEN and CDR2 is SYDVKM. CDR3 size: 16 residues. The CDR3 reads CASSFRGTSSQETQYF.